This TCR beta chain was found in a study of blood T cells in healthy people across ages. CDR1 and CDR2 (germline): SGHTA, FQGNSA. V gave up 5 bases and J gave up 0 bases, with 11 bases separating them. The CDR3 loop spans 15 amino acids. Researchers collected approximately 9.5 milliliters of peripheral blood from every single donor. A minimum of 6.5 million PBMCs was isolated per sample. With a J-beta primer mix and a sample-barcoded 5' primer, a second PCR ran about 7 to 12 cycles. Each CDR3 protein is one row after TCRdb ran MiXCR on the 5' RACE reads. The sample shows 700,000 or so distinct CDR3 sequences, about a fifth of them seen only once.

This TCR was sampled from a man between 65 and 79 years old in good health. The sequencing sample was made of blood. V is TRBV7-2 and J is TRBJ1-3, with D perhaps TRBD1 (5 bases). CDR3: CASSLTGHSGNTIYF. CDR3 DNA: TGTGCCAGCAGCCTGACGGGGCACTCTGGAAACACCATATATTTT. Supplemented by reference TRBV7-2 and TRBJ1-3, the full variable domain reads GAGVSQSPSNKVTEKGKDVELRCDPISGHTALYWYRQSLGQGLEFLIYFQGNSAPDKSGLPSDRFSAERTGGSVSTLTIQRTQQEDSAVYLCASSLTGHSGNTIYFGEGSWLTVV.